This T cell receptor beta chain was documented in a study of spatial heterogeneity in lung cancer. In the study overall: At a median of about 22 months after resection, follow-up PBMC samples were sequenced when available.

Trimming shortened V by 0 bases and J by 0 bases, and 7 bases separated the two germline ends. CDR1 and CDR2 (germline): DFQATT, SNEGSKA (reference sequence). The CDR3 is 14 amino acids. TCRdb re-called the 5' RACE reads through MiXCR, storing one row per CDR3 protein. The sample comprises 85,000 to 100,000 distinct CDR3 sequences, roughly a fifth of which are singletons, and 21% rests with the top ten. This sample's time point: blood at routine non-recurrence follow-up after resection. Researchers sequenced whole RNA taken from tumor, nontumor lung or frozen PBMC without sorting. This clonotype has just a few counts.

The starting material was PBMCs, obtained at follow-up. V usage is TRBV20-1 and J usage is TRBJ2-3; D is uncertain. The clonotype comes from a male donor with early-stage non-small cell lung cancer. This CDR3 is CSARDAASTDTQYF. The CDR3 DNA follows: TGCAGTGCTAGAGATGCGGCTAGCACAGATACGCAGTATTTT.